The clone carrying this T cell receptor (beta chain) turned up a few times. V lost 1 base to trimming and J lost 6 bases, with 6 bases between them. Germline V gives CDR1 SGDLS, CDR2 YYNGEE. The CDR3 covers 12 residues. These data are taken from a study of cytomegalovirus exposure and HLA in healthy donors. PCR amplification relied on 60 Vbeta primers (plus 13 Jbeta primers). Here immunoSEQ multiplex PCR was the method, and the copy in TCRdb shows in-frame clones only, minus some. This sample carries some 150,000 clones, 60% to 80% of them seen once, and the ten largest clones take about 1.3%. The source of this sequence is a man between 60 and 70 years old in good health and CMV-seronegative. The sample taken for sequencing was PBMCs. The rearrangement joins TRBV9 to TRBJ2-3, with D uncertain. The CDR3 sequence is CASSVSQDTQYF. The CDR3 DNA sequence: TGTGCCAGCAGCGTATCCCAGGATACGCAGTATTTT. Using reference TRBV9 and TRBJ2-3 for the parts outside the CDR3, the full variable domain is DSGVTQTPKHLITATGQRVTLRCSPRSGDLSVYWYQQSLDQGLQFLIQYYNGEERAKGNILERFSAQQFPDLHSELNLSSLELGDSALYFCASSVSQDTQYFGPGTRLTVL.